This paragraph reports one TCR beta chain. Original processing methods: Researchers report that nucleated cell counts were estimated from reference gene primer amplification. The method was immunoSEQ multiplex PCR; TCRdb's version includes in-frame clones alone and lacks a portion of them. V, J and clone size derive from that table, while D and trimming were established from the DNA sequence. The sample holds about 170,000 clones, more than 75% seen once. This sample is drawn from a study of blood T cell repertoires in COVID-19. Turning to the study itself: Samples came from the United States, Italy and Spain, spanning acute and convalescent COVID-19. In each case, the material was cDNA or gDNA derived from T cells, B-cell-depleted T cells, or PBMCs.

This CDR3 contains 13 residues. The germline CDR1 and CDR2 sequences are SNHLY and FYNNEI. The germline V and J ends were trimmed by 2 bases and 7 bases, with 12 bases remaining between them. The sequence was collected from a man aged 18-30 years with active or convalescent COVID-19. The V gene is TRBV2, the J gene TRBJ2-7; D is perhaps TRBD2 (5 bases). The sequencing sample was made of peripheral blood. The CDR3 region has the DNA TGTGCCAGCAGTGAACAGCGGCCGGGTGAGCAGTACGTC. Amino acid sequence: CASSEQRPGEQYV.